What follows is one T cell receptor beta chain and its context. This specimen belongs to a study of blood T cell repertoires in COVID-19. Whole-study context: Sources were T cells, B-cell-depleted T cells, or PBMCs; the material itself was cDNA or gDNA.

TCRdb's copy holds only in-frame clones and misses some; the assay was immunoSEQ multiplex PCR. This sample has 360,000 or so clones, with roughly 90% found just once. Unmatched junction bases numbered 4, after V lost 4 bases and J lost 2 bases. This CDR3 has 15 residues. CDR1 and CDR2 (germline): SGHDT, YYEEEE. The study drew participants aged about 18 to 89 years from 20 to 30 US areas. Cohorts were determined from participant-reported clinical history. The sample comprised PBMCs or T cells enriched from blood (not recorded which). The chain uses TRBV5-6 and TRBJ2-3; TRBD1 matches 10 bases. This TCR came from a woman younger than 45 who had been exposed to COVID-19. The CDR3 protein is CASSADRGLTDTQYF. The CDR3 bases are TGTGCCAGCAGCGCAGACAGGGGGCTCACAGATACGCAGTATTTT.